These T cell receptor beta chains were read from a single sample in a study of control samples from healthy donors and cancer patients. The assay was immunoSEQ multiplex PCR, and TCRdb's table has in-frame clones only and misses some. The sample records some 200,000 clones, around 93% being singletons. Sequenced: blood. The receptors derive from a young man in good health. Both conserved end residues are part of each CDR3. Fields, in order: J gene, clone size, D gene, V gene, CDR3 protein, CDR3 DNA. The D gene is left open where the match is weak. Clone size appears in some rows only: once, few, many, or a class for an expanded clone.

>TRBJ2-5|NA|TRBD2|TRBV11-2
CASSFGTSGGETQYF
TGTGCCAGCAGCTTCGGGACTAGCGGCGGAGAGACCCAGTACTTC
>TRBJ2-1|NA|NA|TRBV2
CASLRLSSYNEQFF
TGTGCCAGCCTGAGACTTAGCTCCTACAATGAGCAGTTCTTC
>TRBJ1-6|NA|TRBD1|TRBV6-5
CASSRSPGQDSPLHF
TGTGCCAGCAGTCGCTCTCCGGGACAGGATTCACCCCTCCACTTT
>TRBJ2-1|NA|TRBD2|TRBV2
CAMASLAGVYNEQFF
TGTGCCATGGCTAGTCTAGCGGGGGTTTACAATGAGCAGTTCTTC
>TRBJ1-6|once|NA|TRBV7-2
CASSSLTGRNSPLHF
TGTGCCAGCAGCTCTCTGACAGGAAGAAATTCACCCCTCCACTTT
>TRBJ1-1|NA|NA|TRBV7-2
CASSLETGAFF
TGTGCCAGCAGCTTAGAAACAGGGGCTTTCTTT
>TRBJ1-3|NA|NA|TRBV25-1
CASSAPLDTDGNTIYF
TGTGCCAGCAGTGCACCCCTCGACACGGATGGAAACACCATATATTTT
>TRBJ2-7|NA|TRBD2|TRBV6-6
CASIGPTSRSSYEQYF
TGTGCCAGCATCGGCCCGACTAGCCGTAGCTCCTACGAGCAGTACTTC
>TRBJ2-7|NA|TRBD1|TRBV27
CASSFMTGNPFYEQYF
TGTGCCAGCAGTTTCATGACAGGGAATCCCTTCTACGAGCAGTACTTC
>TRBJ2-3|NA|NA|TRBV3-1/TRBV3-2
CASSQGTDTDTQYF
TGTGCCAGCAGCCAAGGGACAGACACAGATACGCAGTATTTT
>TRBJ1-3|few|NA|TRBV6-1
CASSVIIQASSGNTIYF
TGTGCCAGCAGTGTGATAATACAGGCGTCCTCTGGAAACACCATATATTTT
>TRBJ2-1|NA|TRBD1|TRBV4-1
CASSQPGQGAGNEQFF
TGCGCCAGCAGCCAACCGGGACAGGGGGCTGGGAATGAGCAGTTCTTC
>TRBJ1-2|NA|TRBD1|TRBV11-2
CASSLQGDGYTF
TGTGCCAGCAGCTTGCAGGGGGATGGCTACACCTTC
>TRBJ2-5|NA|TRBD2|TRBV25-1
CASSGRLAGGPEETQYF
TGTGCCAGCAGTGGGAGACTAGCGGGGGGGCCTGAGGAGACCCAGTACTTC
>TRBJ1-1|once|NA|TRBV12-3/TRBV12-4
CASRVWDTEAFF
TGTGCCAGCAGGGTGTGGGACACTGAAGCTTTCTTT
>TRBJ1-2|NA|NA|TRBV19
CASQDGHHGYTF
TGTGCCAGTCAGGACGGTCACCATGGCTACACCTTC
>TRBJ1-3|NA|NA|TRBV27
CASIPEGGNTIYF
TGTGCCAGCATCCCAGAGGGGGGAAACACCATATATTTT
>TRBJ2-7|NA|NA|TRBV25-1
CASSPSAGSSYEQYF
TGTGCCAGCAGTCCTTCCGCAGGTTCCTCCTACGAGCAGTACTTC
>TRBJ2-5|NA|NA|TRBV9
CASSVGGGQETQYF
TGTGCCAGCAGCGTAGGAGGGGGCCAAGAGACCCAGTACTTC
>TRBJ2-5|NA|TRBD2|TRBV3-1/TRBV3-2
CASSLKGNLRLARGETQYF
TGTGCCAGCAGCCTCAAAGGCAACCTAAGACTAGCTCGAGGGGAGACCCAGTACTTC
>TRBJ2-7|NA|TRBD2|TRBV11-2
CASSLAGDPSSYEQYF
TGTGCCAGCAGCCTAGCGGGGGACCCGAGCTCCTACGAGCAGTACTTC
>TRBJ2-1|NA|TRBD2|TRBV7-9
CASSLPQGLAGGWFKFF
TGTGCCAGCAGCTTACCGCAGGGACTAGCGGGGGGCTGGTTCAAGTTCTTC
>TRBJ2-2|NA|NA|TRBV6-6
CASSVGKPGELFF
TGTGCCAGCAGTGTTGGGAAACCCGGGGAGCTGTTTTTT
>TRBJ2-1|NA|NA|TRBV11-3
CASSLDNPPYDEQFF
TGTGCCAGCAGCTTAGATAACCCCCCATATGATGAGCAGTTCTTC
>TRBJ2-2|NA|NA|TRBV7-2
CASSLLRNTGELFF
TGTGCCAGCAGCTTGTTACGGAACACCGGTGAGCTGTTTTTT
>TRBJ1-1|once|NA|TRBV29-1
CSVDYPPNTEAFF
TGCAGCGTAGACTACCCCCCGAACACTGAAGCTTTCTTT
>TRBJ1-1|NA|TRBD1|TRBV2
CASSERDRFTEAFF
TGTGCCAGCAGTGAACGGGACAGGTTTACTGAAGCTTTCTTT
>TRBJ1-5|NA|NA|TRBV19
CASTVIGQNSNQPQHF
TGTGCCAGTACCGTGATCGGACAGAATAGCAATCAGCCCCAGCATTTT
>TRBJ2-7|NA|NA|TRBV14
CASSLAEEQYF
TGTGCCAGCAGCCTGGCTGAGGAGCAGTACTTC
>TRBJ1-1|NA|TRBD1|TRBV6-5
CASSYPGQGVTEAFF
TGTGCCAGCAGTTACCCGGGACAGGGGGTCACTGAAGCTTTCTTT
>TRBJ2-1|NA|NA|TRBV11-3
CASSLGPGFEQFF
TGTGCCAGCAGCTTAGGTCCCGGATTCGAGCAGTTCTTC
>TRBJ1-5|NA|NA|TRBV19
CASSVQDRRSSNQPQHF
TGTGCCAGTAGCGTACAAGACAGGCGGAGTAGCAATCAGCCCCAGCATTTT
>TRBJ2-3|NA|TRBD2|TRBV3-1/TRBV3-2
CASSQSGGPPSTDTQYF
TGTGCCAGCAGCCAAAGCGGGGGGCCTCCTAGCACAGATACGCAGTATTTT
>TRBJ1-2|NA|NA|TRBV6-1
CASSDTVGGYTF
TGTGCCAGCAGTGACACAGTGGGTGGCTACACCTTC
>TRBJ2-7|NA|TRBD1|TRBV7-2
CASSLGTGAYEQYF
TGTGCCAGCAGCTTAGGGACAGGGGCCTACGAGCAGTACTTC
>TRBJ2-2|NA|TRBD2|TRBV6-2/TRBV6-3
CASSPAGLAGGTNTGELFF
TGTGCCAGCAGCCCAGCGGGACTAGCGGGGGGAACAAACACCGGGGAGCTGTTTTTT
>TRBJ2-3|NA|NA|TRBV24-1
CATRSGGDTQYF
TGTGCCACCAGGTCTGGGGGTGATACGCAGTATTTT
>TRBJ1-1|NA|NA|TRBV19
CASTNVGQGTFF
NA
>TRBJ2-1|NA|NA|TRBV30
CAWSRTYNEQFF
TGTGCCTGGAGTAGAACCTACAATGAGCAGTTCTTC
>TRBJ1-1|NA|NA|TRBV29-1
CSVEDPGTRIVFETAEAFF
TGCAGCGTTGAAGATCCAGGTACCCGTATCGTATTCGAGACGGCTGAAGCTTTCTTT
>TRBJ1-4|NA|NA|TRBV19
CASSNQREKLFF
TGTGCCAGTAGTAACCAGCGCGAAAAACTGTTTTTT
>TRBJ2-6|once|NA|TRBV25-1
CASSEQHGGANVLTF
TGTGCCAGCAGTGAACAACATGGGGGGGCCAACGTCCTGACTTTC
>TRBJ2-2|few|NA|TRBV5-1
CASSLAKVTARSFAGELFF
TGCGCCAGCAGCTTGGCCAAGGTGACGGCTAGAAGTTTCGCCGGGGAGCTGTTTTTT
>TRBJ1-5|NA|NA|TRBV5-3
CARSYWRGANQPQHF
TGTGCCAGAAGCTATTGGAGGGGGGCAAATCAGCCCCAGCATTTT
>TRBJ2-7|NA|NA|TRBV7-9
CASSLKQSYEQYF
TGTGCCAGCAGCTTAAAGCAGTCCTACGAGCAGTACTTC
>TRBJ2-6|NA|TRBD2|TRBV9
CASSPIAGVSGANVLTF
TGTGCCAGCAGCCCTATAGCGGGGGTCTCTGGGGCCAACGTCCTGACTTTC
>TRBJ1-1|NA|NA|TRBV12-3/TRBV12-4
CASSTQPNTEAFF
TGTGCCAGCAGTACACAGCCGAACACTGAAGCTTTCTTT